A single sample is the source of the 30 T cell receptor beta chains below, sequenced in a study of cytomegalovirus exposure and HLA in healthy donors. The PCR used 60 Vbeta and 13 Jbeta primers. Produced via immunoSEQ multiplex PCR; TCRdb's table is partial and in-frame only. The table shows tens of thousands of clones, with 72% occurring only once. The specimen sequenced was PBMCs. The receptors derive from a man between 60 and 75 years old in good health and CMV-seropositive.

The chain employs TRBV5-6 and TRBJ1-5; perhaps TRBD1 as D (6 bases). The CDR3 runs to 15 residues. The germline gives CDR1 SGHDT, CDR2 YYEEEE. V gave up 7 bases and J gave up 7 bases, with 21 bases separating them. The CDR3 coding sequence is TGTGCCAGCCACCTAAGGGGGAGGGCTCGGCAGCCCCAGCATTTT. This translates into CASHLRGRARQPQHF.

Here the CDR3 DNA reads TGTGCCAGCAGCCCTTACGAGCAGTACTTC. As protein: CASSPYEQYF. The V call is TRBV2, the J call TRBJ2-7; no clear D. Germline CDR1 and CDR2: SNHLY and FYNNEI. This CDR3 region has 10 residues. Trimming removed 6 bases at V and 4 bases at J, with 4 bases between.

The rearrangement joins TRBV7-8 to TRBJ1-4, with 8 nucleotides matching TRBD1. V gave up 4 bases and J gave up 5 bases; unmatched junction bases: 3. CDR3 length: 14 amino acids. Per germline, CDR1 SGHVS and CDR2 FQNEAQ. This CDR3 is CASSSDRVNEKLFF. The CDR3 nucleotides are TGTGCCAGCAGCTCGGACAGGGTGAATGAAAAACTGTTTTTT.

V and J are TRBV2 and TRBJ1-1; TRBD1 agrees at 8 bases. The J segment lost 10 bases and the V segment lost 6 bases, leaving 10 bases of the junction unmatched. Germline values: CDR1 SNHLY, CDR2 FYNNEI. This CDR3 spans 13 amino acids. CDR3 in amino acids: CASRGPNQGAAFF. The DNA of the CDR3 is TGTGCCAGCAGAGGTCCCAACCAGGGGGCAGCTTTCTTT.

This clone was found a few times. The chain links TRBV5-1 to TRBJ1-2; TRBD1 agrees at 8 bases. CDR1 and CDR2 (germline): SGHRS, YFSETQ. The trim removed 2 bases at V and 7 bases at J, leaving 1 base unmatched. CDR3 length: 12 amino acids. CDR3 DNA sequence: TGCGCCAGCAGCTTCACAGGGGGTGGCTACACCTTC. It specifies CASSFTGGGYTF.

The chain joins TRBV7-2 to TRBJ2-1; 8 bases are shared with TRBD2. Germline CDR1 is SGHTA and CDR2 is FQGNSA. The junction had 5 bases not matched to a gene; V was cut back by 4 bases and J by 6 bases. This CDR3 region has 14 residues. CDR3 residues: CASSWGLGGNEQFF. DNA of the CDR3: TGTGCCAGCAGCTGGGGACTAGGGGGCAATGAGCAGTTCTTC.

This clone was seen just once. The CDR3 DNA reads TGTGCCACCAGCAGAGAAAGGGGCCGTTCACCCCTCCACTTT. Residues: CATSRERGRSPLHF. The chain recombines TRBV15 with TRBJ1-6; D might be TRBD1 (5 bases). Germline CDR1 and CDR2: LNHNV and YYDKDF (reference sequence). Trimming took 0 bases from V and 9 from J, leaving 9 bases between them. The CDR3 extends over 14 amino acids.

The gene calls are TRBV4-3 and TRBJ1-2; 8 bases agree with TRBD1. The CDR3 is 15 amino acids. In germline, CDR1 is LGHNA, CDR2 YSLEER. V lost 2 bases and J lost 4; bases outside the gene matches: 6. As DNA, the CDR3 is TGCGCCAGCAGCCAATACCAGGACAGGGCCTATGGCTACACCTTC. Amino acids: CASSQYQDRAYGYTF.

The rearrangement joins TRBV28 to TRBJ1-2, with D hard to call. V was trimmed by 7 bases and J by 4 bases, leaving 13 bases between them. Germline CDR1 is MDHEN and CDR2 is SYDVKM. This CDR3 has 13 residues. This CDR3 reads CASTLLGPYGYTF. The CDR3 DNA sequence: TGTGCCAGCACCTTGTTGGGCCCCTATGGCTACACCTTC.

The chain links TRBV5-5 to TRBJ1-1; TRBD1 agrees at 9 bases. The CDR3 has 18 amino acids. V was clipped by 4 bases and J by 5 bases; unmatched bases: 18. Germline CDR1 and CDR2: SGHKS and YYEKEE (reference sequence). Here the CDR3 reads CASSPLTGGILFWTEAFF. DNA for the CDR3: TGTGCCAGCAGCCCCCTGACAGGGGGTATCTTGTTTTGGACTGAAGCTTTCTTT.

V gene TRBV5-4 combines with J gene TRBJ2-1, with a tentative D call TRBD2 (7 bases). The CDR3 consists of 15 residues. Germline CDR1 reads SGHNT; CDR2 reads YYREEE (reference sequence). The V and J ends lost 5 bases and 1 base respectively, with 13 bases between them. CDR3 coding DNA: TGTGCCAGCAGTAGAGGGAGGGGGTCCTACAATGAGCAGTTCTTC. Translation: CASSRGRGSYNEQFF.

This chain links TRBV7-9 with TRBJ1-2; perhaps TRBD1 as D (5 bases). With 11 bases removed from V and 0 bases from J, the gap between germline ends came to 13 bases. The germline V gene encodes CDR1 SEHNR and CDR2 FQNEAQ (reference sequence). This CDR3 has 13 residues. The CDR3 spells CAGQGPANYGYTF. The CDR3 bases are TGTGCCGGCCAGGGCCCAGCTAACTATGGCTACACCTTC.

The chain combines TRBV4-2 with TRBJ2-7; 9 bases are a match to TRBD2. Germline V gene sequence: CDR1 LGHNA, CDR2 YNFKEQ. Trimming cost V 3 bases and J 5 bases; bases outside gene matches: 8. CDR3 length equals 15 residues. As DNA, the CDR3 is TGTGCCAGCAGCCAGCCGGGACTAGCTAGGGACGAGCAGTACTTC. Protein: CASSQPGLARDEQYF.

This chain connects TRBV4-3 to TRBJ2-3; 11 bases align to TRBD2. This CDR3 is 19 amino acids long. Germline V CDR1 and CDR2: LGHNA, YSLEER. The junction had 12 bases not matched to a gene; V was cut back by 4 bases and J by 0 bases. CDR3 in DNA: TGCGCCAGCAGCCTAGCTAGCGGGGGGCCGTTCTCTAGCACAGATACGCAGTATTTT. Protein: CASSLASGGPFSSTDTQYF.

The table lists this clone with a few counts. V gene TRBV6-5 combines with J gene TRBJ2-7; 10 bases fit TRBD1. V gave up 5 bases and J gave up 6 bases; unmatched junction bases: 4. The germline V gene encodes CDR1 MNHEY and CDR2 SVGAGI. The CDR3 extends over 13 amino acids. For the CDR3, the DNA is TGTGCCAGCAGTCTCCGGGACAGGGGCGAGCAGTACTTC. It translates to CASSLRDRGEQYF.

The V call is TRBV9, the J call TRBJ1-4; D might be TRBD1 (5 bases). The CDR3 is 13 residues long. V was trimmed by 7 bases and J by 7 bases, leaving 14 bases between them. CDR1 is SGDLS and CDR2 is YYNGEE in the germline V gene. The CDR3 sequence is CASRREPGEKLFF. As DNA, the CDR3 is TGTGCCAGCCGCAGGGAACCCGGTGAAAAACTGTTTTTT.

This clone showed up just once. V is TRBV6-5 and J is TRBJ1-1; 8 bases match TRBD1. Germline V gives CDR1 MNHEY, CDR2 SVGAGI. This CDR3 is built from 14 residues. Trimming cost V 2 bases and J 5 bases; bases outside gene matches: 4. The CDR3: CASSYTGGWTEAFF. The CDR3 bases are TGTGCCAGCAGTTACACAGGGGGTTGGACTGAAGCTTTCTTT.

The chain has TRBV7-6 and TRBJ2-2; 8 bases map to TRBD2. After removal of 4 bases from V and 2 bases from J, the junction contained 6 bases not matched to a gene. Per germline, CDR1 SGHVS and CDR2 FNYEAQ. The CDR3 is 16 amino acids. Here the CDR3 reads CASSSQAGGNTGELFF. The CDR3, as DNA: TGTGCCAGCAGCTCCCAGGCGGGGGGTAACACCGGGGAGCTGTTTTTT. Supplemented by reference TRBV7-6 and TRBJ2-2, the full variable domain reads GAGVSQSPRYKVTKRGQDVALRCDPISGHVSLYWYRQALGQGPEFLTYFNYEAQQDKSGLPNDRFSAERPEGSISTLTIQRTEQRDSAMYRCASSSQAGGNTGELFFGEGSRLTVL.

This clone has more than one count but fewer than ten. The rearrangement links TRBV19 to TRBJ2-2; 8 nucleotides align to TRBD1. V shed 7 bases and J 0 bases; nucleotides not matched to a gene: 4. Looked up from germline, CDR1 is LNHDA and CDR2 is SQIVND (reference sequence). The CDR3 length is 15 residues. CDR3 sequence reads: CASTSGQANTGELFF. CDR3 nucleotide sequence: TGTGCCAGTACCTCGGGACAGGCGAACACCGGGGAGCTGTTTTTT. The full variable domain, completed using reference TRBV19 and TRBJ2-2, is DGGITQSPKYLFRKEGQNVTLSCEQNLNHDAMYWYRQDPGQGLRLIYYSQIVNDFQKGDIAEGYSVSREKKESFPLTVTSAQKNPTAFYLCASTSGQANTGELFFGEGSRLTVL.

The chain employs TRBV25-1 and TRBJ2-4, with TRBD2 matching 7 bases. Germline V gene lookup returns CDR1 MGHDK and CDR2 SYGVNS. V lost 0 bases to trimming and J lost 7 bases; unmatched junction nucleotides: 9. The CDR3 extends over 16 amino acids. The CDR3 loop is CASSEYRGGRENIQYF. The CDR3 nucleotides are TGTGCCAGCAGTGAATATCGGGGAGGGAGGGAGAACATTCAGTACTTC.

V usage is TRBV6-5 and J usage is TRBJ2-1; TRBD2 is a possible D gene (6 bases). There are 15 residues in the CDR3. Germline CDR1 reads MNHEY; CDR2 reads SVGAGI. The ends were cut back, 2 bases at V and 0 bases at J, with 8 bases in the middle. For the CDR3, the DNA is TGTGCCAGCAGTTACGGGGGGAGCTCCTACAATGAGCAGTTCTTC. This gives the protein CASSYGGSSYNEQFF.

The CDR3 region is CASSGGQARMSGNTIYF. CDR3 nucleotide sequence: TGCGCCAGCAGTGGCGGACAGGCCCGAATGTCTGGAAACACCATATATTTT. The chain carries TRBV10-1 and TRBJ1-3, with 7 bases aligning to TRBD1. The CDR3 is 17 amino acids. Trimming took 4 bases from V and 1 from J; bases not matched to a gene: 10. Germline CDR1 and CDR2: WNHNN and SYGVQD (reference sequence).

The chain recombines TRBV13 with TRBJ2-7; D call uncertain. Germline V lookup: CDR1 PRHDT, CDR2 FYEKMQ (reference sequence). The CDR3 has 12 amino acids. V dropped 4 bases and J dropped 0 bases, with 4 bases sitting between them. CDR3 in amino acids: CASSSSSYEQYF. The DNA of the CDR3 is TGTGCCAGCAGCTCTAGCTCCTACGAGCAGTACTTC.

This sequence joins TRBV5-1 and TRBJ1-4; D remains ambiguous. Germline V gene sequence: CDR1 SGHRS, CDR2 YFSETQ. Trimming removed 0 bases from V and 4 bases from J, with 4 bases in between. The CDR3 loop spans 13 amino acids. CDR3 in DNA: TGCGCCAGCAGCTTGGACGGTAATGAAAAACTGTTTTTT. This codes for CASSLDGNEKLFF.

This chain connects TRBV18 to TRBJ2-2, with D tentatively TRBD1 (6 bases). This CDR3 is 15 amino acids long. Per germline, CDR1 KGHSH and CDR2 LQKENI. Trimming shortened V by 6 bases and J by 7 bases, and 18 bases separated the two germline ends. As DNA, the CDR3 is TGTGCCAGCTCGCTGAATAGGGGGACGCTCGGGGAGCTGTTTTTT. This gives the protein CASSLNRGTLGELFF.

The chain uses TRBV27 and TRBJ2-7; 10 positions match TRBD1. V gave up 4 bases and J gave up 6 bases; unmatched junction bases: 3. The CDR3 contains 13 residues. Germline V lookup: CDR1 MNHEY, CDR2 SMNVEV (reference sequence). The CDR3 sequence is CASSSGQGFEQYF. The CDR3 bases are TGTGCCAGCAGTTCGGGACAGGGGTTCGAGCAGTACTTC.

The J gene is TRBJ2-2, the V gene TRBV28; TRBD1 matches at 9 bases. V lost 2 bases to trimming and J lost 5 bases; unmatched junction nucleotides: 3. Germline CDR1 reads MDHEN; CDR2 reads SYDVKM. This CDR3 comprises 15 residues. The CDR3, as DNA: TGTGCCAGCAGTTTAGGGACAGGGACAACCGGGGAGCTGTTTTTT. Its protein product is CASSLGTGTTGELFF.

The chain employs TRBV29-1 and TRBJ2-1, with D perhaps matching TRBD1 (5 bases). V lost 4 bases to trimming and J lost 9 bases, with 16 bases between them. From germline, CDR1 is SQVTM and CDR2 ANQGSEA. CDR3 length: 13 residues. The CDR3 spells CSVVQLTRGEQFF. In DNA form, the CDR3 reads TGCAGCGTTGTGCAGCTAACAAGGGGTGAGCAGTTCTTC.

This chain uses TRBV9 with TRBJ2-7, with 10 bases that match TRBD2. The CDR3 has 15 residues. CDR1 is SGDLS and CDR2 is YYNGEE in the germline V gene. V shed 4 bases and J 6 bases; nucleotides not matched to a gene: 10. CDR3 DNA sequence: TGTGCCAGCAGCAGCGGGGGGGGTTGGAATCGCGAGCAGTACTTC. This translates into CASSSGGGWNREQYF.

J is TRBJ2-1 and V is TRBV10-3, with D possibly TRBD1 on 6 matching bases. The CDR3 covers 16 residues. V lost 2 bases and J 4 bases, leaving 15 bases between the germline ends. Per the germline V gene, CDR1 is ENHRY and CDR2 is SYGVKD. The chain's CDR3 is CAISEGQSTFYNEQFF. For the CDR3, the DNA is TGTGCCATCAGTGAGGGACAGAGCACCTTTTACAATGAGCAGTTCTTC.